These T cell receptor beta chains were read from a single sample in a study of response to subunit inactivated influenza vaccine. One entry per CDR3 protein results from TCRdb running MiXCR on the RT-PCR reads. The table includes 490,000 or so distinct CDR3 sequences, 7.6% detected once. This specimen consisted of PBMCs from blood, obtained around 25 months after vaccination. The source is a man aged 50-75 years who received an inactivated influenza vaccine. Each CDR3 is given with its conserved first and last residue.

V gene	J gene	CDR3 protein
TRBV5-1	TRBJ2-1	CASSGMSGGTYNEQFF
TRBV5-1	TRBJ2-5	CASSPDGNMETQYF
TRBV7-3	TRBJ2-3	CASSHTRTSGISTDTQYF
TRBV19	TRBJ1-6	CASSIGGNSPLHF
TRBV7-9	TRBJ1-1	CASSLASEAFF
TRBV19	TRBJ2-5	CASSSASGTLQETQYF
TRBV7-2	TRBJ2-5	CASSPPGLAGGLETQYF
TRBV7-9	TRBJ2-3	CASSSSGGGDTQYF
TRBV6-2/TRBV6-3	TRBJ2-1	CASSSDNEQFF
TRBV27	TRBJ2-7	CASSSLRALGGEQYF
TRBV20-1	TRBJ2-3	CSASRSGNADTQYF
TRBV30	TRBJ2-7	CAWSTDSTYEQYF
TRBV6-1	TRBJ1-1	CASKVMNTEAFF
TRBV28	TRBJ2-3	CASKLTPASTDTQYF
TRBV6-1	TRBJ1-5	CASSEVYRANQPQHF
TRBV6-2/TRBV6-3	TRBJ2-7	CASSIGLAGLGEQYF
TRBV20-1	TRBJ1-2	CSAQQGTEANYGYTF
TRBV20-1	TRBJ2-7	CSARDRIGYYEQYF
TRBV11-2	TRBJ2-1	CASRLAGFFEQFF
TRBV21-1	TRBJ2-7	CASSPDGRKSYEQYF
TRBV2	TRBJ2-5	CASAQMGLAGETQYF
TRBV20-1	TRBJ2-1	CSARSRGVAGGYNEQFF
TRBV5-1	TRBJ2-3	CASSPDGVDTQYF
TRBV12-3/TRBV12-4	TRBJ2-1	CASLRGGSSYNEQFF
TRBV3-1	TRBJ2-4	CANKDRPTSKNIQYF
TRBV29-1	TRBJ2-3	CSVTPGLAGGYTQYF
TRBV20-1	TRBJ2-5	CSAHRGSKTQYF
TRBV29-1	TRBJ2-3	CSGQGTGPDTQYF
TRBV7-2	TRBJ2-3	CASSSKLGDTQYF
TRBV7-9	TRBJ2-2	CASSPWQTANTGELFF
TRBV5-1	TRBJ2-5	CASSPGHAQETQYF
TRBV20-1	TRBJ1-2	CSARGGYGYTF
TRBV20-1	TRBJ2-3	CSARVSSGRAVDTQYF
TRBV20-1	TRBJ2-7	CSASGREAYEQYF
TRBV4-3	TRBJ2-3	CASSPQRPDTQYF
TRBV11-1	TRBJ2-7	CASSLGPAGVISYEQYF
TRBV20-1	TRBJ1-2	CSATTQGSYGYTF
TRBV12-3/TRBV12-4	TRBJ2-1	CASSLTGRNLNEQFF
TRBV29-1	TRBJ2-7	CSVGGTSGRTYEQYF
TRBV25-1	TRBJ1-1	CASSEHEGEWSEAFF
TRBV20-1	TRBJ1-5	CSAARGVNQPQHF
TRBV6-6	TRBJ2-2	CAAGRANTGELFF
TRBV28	TRBJ2-4	CASSRAGSVKNIQYF
TRBV28	TRBJ1-1	CASNKRGTEAFF
TRBV12-3/TRBV12-4	TRBJ2-5	CASSLGPPQETQYF